This TCR beta chain originates from a study of T cells in Graves' hyperthyroidism and ophthalmopathy. As for the study in general: Before any treatment, at initial diagnosis, peripheral blood was collected. Overall study findings and caveats: Patients with ophthalmopathy were separated from those with stable hyperthyroidism by a 13 V-J model.

The V end was cut by 5 bases, the J end by 4 bases, with 11 bases between. Looked up from germline, CDR1 is LNHDA and CDR2 is SQIVND (reference sequence). This CDR3 has 13 amino acids. Lactation, pregnancy, other autoimmune disease or uncontrolled infection led to exclusion of patients. Researchers amplified the TCR beta CDR3 regions from RNA transcripts. HTBI primers were the set used in a first-round RT-PCR of the TCR CDR3. TCRdb re-called the multiplex PCR reads through MiXCR, storing one row per CDR3 protein. This table has around 520,000 distinct CDR3 sequences, approximately 25% appearing once. This clonotype was found many times. Its antigen is not identified.

Material for sequencing was blood. This receptor was obtained from a woman aged 25 to 45 with Graves' ophthalmopathy. V and J are TRBV19 and TRBJ1-1, with unresolved D. The CDR3 region is CASSFLQTTEAFF. CDR3 nucleotide sequence: TGTGCCAGTAGTTTTCTCCAGACCACTGAAGCTTTCTTT.